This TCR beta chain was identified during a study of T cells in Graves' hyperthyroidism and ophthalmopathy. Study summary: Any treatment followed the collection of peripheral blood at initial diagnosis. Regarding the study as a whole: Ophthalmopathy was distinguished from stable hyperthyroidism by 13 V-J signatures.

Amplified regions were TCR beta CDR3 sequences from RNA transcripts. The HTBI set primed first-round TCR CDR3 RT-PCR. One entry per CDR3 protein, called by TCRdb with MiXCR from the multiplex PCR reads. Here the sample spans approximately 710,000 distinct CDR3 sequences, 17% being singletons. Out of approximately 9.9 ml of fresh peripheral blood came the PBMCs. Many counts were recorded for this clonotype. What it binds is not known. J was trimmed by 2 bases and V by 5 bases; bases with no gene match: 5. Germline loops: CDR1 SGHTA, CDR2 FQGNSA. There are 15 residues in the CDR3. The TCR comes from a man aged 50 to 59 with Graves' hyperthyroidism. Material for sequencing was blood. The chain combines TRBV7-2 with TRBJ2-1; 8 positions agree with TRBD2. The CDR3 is CASSTQTSAYNEQFF. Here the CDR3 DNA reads TGTGCCAGCAGCACCCAGACTAGCGCCTACAATGAGCAGTTCTTC.